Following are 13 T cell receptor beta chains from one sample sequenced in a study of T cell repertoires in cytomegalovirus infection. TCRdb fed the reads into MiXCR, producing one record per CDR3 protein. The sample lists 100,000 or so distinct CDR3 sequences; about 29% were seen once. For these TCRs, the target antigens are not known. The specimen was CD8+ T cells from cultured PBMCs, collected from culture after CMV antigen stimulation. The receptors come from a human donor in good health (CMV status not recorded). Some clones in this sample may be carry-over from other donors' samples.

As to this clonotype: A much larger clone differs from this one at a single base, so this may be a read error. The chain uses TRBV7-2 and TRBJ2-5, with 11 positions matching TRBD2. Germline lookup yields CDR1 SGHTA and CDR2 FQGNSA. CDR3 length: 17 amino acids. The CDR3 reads CARSLGASGGLQETQYF. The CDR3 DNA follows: TGTGCCAGAAGCTTAGGGGCTAGCGGGGGGTTGCAAGAGACCCAGTACTTC.

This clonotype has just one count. The CDR3 DNA sequence: TGTGCCAGCAGCCTTTTTCGCGGGGCGCTTGACACTGAAGCTTTCTTT. Translating it yields CASSLFRGALDTEAFF. This chain uses TRBV3-1 with TRBJ1-1; a possible D gene is TRBD1 (5 bases). The CDR3 runs to 16 residues. CDR1 and CDR2 from the germline V gene are LGHDT and YNNKEL (reference sequence). Trimming removed 4 bases at V and 3 bases at J, with 18 bases between.

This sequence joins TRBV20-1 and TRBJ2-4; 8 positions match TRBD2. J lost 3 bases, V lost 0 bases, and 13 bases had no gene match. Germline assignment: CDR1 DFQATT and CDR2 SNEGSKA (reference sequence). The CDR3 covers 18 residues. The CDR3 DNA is TGCAGTGCTAGAGATGGACCCTTCCAGCGGGGGAGCAAAAACATTCAGTACTTC. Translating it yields CSARDGPFQRGSKNIQYF.

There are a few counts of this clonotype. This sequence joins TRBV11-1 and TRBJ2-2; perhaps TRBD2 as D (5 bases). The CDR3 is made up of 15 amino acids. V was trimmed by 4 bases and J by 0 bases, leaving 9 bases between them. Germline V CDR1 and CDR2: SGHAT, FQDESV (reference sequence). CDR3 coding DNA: TGTGCCAGCAGCTGGAGGAACGCGAACACCGGGGAGCTGTTTTTT. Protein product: CASSWRNANTGELFF.

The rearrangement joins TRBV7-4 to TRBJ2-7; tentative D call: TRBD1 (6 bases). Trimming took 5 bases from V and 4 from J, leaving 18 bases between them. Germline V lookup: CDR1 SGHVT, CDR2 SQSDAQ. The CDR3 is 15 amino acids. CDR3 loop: CASSPPPGQAYEQYF. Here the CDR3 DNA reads TGTGCCAGCAGCCCACCCCCGGGACAAGCATACGAGCAGTACTTC.

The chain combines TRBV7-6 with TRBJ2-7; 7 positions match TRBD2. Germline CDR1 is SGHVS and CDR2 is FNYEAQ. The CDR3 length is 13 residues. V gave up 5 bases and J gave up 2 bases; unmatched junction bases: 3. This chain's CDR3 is CASSPSGAYEQYF. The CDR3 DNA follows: TGTGCCAGCAGCCCCAGCGGGGCCTACGAGCAGTACTTC. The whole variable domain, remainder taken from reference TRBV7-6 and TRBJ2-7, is GAGVSQSPRYKVTKRGQDVALRCDPISGHVSLYWYRQALGQGPEFLTYFNYEAQQDKSGLPNDRFSAERPEGSISTLTIQRTEQRDSAMYRCASSPSGAYEQYFGPGTRLTVT.

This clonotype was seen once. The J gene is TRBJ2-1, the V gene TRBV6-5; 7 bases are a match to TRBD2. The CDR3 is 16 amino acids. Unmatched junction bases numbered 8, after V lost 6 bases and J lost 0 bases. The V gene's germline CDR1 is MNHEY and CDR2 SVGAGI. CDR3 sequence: CASSLSGPGSYNEQFF. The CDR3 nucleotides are TGTGCCAGCAGCCTTAGCGGGCCCGGCTCCTACAATGAGCAGTTCTTC.

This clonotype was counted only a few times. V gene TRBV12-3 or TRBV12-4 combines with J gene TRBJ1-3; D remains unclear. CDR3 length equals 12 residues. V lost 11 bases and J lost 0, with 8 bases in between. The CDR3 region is CAGGLSGNTIYF. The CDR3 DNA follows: TGTGCCGGCGGCCTCTCTGGAAACACCATATATTTT.

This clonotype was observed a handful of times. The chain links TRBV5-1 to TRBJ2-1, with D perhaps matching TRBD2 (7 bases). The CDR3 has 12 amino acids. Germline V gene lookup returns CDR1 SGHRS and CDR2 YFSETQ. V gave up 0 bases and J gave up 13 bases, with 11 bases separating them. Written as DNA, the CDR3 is TGCGCCAGCAGCTTGGAACGGGGGGCCCAGTTCTTC. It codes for CASSLERGAQFF. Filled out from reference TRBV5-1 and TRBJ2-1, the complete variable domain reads KAGVTQTPRYLIKTRGQQVTLSCSPISGHRSVSWYQQTPGQGLQFLFEYFSETQRNKGNFPGRFSGRQFSNSRSEMNVSTLELGDSALYLCASSLERGAQFFGPGTRLTVL.

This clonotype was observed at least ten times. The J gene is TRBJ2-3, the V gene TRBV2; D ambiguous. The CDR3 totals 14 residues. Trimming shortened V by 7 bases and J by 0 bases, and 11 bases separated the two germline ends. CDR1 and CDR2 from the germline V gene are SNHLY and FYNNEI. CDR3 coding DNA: TGTGCCAGCATGGGCGATGCTAGCACAGATACGCAGTATTTT. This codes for CASMGDASTDTQYF.

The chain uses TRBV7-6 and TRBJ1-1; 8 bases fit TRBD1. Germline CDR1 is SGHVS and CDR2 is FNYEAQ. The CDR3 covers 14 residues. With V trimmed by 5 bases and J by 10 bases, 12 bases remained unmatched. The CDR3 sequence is CASSPLGDRFGAFF. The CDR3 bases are TGTGCCAGCAGCCCCCTGGGGGACAGGTTCGGAGCTTTCTTT.

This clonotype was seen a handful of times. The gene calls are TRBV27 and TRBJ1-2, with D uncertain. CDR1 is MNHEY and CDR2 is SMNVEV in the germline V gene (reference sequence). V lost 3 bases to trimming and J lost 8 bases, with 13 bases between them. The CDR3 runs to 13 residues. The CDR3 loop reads CASSFRPLGGYTF. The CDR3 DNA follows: TGTGCCAGCAGTTTTCGGCCTCTGGGCGGCTACACCTTC.

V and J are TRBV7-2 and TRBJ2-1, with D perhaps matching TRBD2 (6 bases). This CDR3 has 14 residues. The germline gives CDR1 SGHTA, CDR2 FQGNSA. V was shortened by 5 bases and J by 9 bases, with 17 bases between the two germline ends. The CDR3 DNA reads TGTGCCAGCAGCGCCTGGGACTGGGGCGGTGAGCAGTTCTTC. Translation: CASSAWDWGGEQFF.